These 8 T cell receptor beta chains were all obtained from the same sample, sequenced in a study of vaccination effects on CD4 cells after COVID-19. These TCRs are of unknown antigen specificity. The table came from immunoSEQ multiplex PCR; TCRdb's copy has only in-frame clones and leaves some out. The sample carries 55,000 to 90,000 clones, about 69% recorded once. Viral peptide pool expansion of antigen-specific CD4+ T cells preceded sequencing in the ViraFEST assay. The culture ran for approximately 10 days before CD4+ T cells were isolated. SARS-CoV-2 infected the person between March and December 2020, as confirmed by PCR. The specimen was CD4+ T cells from PBMCs cultured with HIV peptides, collected before COVID-19 vaccination. Sample subset: HIV-1 Nef peptide pool negative control/reference culture. The receptor set was obtained from a human donor who had a prior SARS-CoV-2 infection.

This chain connects TRBV10-2 to TRBJ2-7; D unclear. The CDR3 has 12 residues. Germline assignment: CDR1 WSHSY and CDR2 SAAADI. The V gene lost 4 bases and the J gene lost 6 bases, with 10 bases spanning the gap. DNA of the CDR3: TGCGCCAGCAGTGTAAGGTTCCTCGAGCAGTACTTC. It is translated as CASSVRFLEQYF.

This sequence joins TRBV5-1 and TRBJ1-4; the match to TRBD1 covers 9 bases. J lost 6 bases, V lost 5 bases, and 11 bases had no gene match. Germline CDR1 is SGHRS and CDR2 is YFSETQ. This CDR3 is built from 16 residues. CDR3 loop: CASSRTSGTGYEKLFF. The CDR3 DNA follows: TGCGCCAGCAGTCGCACCTCCGGGACAGGGTATGAAAAACTGTTTTTT.

J is TRBJ1-3 and V is TRBV9; D unresolved. V was pared by 0 bases and J by 0 bases, with 10 bases between. The germline V gene has CDR1 SGDLS and CDR2 YYNGEE. CDR3 length: 16 amino acids. CDR3 loop: CASSVGTKSSGNTIYF. The CDR3, as DNA: TGTGCCAGCAGCGTAGGGACCAAGAGCTCTGGAAACACCATATATTTT.

The chain recombines TRBV18 with TRBJ2-3, with 11 bases aligning to TRBD1. The CDR3 spans 18 residues. V was pared by 3 bases and J by 1 base, with 9 bases of the junction left unmatched. Per the germline V gene, CDR1 is KGHSH and CDR2 is LQKENI. DNA of the CDR3: TGTGCCAGCTCACCCGGACAGGGGGCCCTCCAGGGCACAGATACGCAGTATTTT. Encoded protein: CASSPGQGALQGTDTQYF.

This chain links TRBV18 with TRBJ2-2, with 8 bases aligning to TRBD2. Germline values: CDR1 KGHSH, CDR2 LQKENI. V lost 3 bases and J lost 8; bases outside the gene matches: 8. The CDR3 extends over 15 amino acids. CDR3 region: CASSPGLARAGELFF. CDR3 sequence (DNA): TGTGCCAGCTCACCCGGACTAGCACGGGCTGGGGAGCTGTTTTTT.

The chain couples TRBV7-2 to TRBJ2-1; D gene ambiguous. With 1 base removed from V and 3 bases from J, the gap between germline ends came to 13 bases. From germline, CDR1 is SGHTA and CDR2 FQGNSA. The CDR3 has 16 residues. This CDR3 reads CASSLVGGRVYNEQFF. The CDR3 DNA is TGTGCCAGCAGCTTAGTCGGCGGACGGGTCTACAATGAGCAGTTCTTC.

This clone is labeled as medium-sized. The chain carries TRBV7-3 and TRBJ1-5; D perhaps matches TRBD1 (6 bases). CDR1 and CDR2 (germline): SGHTA, FQGTGA. This CDR3 is 15 amino acids long. V shed 2 bases and J shed 1 base, with 9 bases lying between them. CDR3 coding DNA: TGTGCCAGCAGCTTATCAGGGGTCAGCAATCAGCCCCAGCATTTT. Encoded protein: CASSLSGVSNQPQHF.

J is TRBJ2-3 and V is TRBV15; D not certain. The CDR3 sequence is 13 residues long. The V end was cut by 3 bases, the J end by 6 bases, with 10 bases between. Germline loops: CDR1 LNHNV, CDR2 YYDKDF (reference sequence). CDR3 residues: CATSSSPPDTQYF. The CDR3 DNA is TGTGCCACCAGCAGCTCTCCCCCCGATACGCAGTATTTT.